The clone carrying this TCR beta chain was seen many times. Its cognate antigen is unknown. This sample was included in a study of Graves' ophthalmopathy and Graves' hyperthyroidism. Study conclusions and caveats: The model predicted progression of ophthalmopathy with a sensitivity of 60% to 71%, and its specificity was 72.22%.

Amplified material comprised TCR beta CDR3 regions derived from RNA transcripts. HTBI-primed RT-PCR formed the first round, and a multiplex PCR formed the second. TCRdb re-analysed the multiplex PCR reads in MiXCR, keeping a single row per CDR3 protein. The repertoire holds around 1.1 million distinct CDR3 sequences, with 35% to 40% as singletons. CDR3 size: 16 residues. V shed 2 bases, J shed 3 bases, and the junction held 10 bases outside the gene matches. CDR1 is LNHDA, CDR2 SQIVND, per germline (reference sequence). The chain uses TRBV19 and TRBJ2-7; 7 nucleotides agree with TRBD2. The receptor comes from an adult man with Graves' hyperthyroidism. Material: peripheral blood or thyroid tissue (not recorded which). CDR3 nucleotides: TGTGCCAGTAGTATACCTGGGGAGGGTATGGGCTACGAGCAGTACTTC. As protein: CASSIPGEGMGYEQYF. Supplemented by reference TRBV19 and TRBJ2-7, the full variable domain reads DGGITQSPKYLFRKEGQNVTLSCEQNLNHDAMYWYRQDPGQGLRLIYYSQIVNDFQKGDIAEGYSVSREKKESFPLTVTSAQKNPTAFYLCASSIPGEGMGYEQYFGPGTRLTVT.